This TCR beta chain was recorded in a study of blood T cell repertoires in COVID-19. Trimming removed 9 bases from V and 4 bases from J, with 9 bases in between. The CDR3 has 13 residues. Germline V gives CDR1 KGHDR, CDR2 SFDVKD. Measured with immunoSEQ multiplex PCR; TCRdb has only the in-frame clones, and not every one. The sample lists 200,000 or so clones; 80% to 90% were seen once. This clone was recorded once. The clonotype originates from a human donor with active or convalescent COVID-19. The donor label of this sample is uncertain. This chain joins TRBV24-1 and TRBJ2-6, with a tentative D call TRBD1 (6 bases). The sample comprised peripheral blood. CDR3 protein: CATAGDGANVLTF. Here the CDR3 DNA reads TGTGCCACCGCAGGGGACGGGGCCAACGTCCTGACTTTC.